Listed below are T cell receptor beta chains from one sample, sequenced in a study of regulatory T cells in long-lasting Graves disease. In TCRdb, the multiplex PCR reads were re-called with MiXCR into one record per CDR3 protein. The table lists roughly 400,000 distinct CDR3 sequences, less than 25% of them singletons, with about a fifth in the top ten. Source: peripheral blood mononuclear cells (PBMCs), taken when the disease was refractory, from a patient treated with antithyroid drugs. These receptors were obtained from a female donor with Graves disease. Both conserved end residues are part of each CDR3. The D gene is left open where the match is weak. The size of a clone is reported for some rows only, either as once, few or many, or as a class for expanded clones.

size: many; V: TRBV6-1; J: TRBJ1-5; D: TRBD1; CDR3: CASGGTGDSNQPQHF; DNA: TGTGCCAGCGGAGGGACAGGGGATAGCAATCAGCCCCAGCATTTT
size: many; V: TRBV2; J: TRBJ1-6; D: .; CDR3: CASIEFLNSPLHF; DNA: TGTGCCAGCATTGAGTTTTTGAATTCACCCCTCCACTTT
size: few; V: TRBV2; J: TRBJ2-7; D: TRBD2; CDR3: CASRGGRASYEQYF; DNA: TGTGCCAGCAGGGGCGGGAGAGCCTCCTACGAGCAGTACTTC
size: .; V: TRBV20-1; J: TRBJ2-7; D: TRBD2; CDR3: CSASSGTSGLHYEQYF; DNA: TGCAGTGCTTCCTCCGGGACTAGCGGGCTCCACTACGAGCAGTACTTC
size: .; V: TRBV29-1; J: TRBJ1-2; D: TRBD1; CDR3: CSVWLTGTGSGYTF; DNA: TGCAGCGTTTGGCTCACAGGGACAGGGAGCGGCTACACCTTC
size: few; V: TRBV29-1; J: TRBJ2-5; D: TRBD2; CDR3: CSVEDQKAGGLGETQYF; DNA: TGCAGCGTTGAAGATCAAAAAGCGGGAGGCTTGGGGGAGACCCAGTACTTC
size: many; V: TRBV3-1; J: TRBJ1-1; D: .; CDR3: CASSQVQGRSNTEAFF; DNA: TGTGCCAGCAGCCAAGTGCAGGGGAGATCGAACACTGAAGCTTTCTTT
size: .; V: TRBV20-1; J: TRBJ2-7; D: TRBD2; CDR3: CSATPGRVSYEQYF; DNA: TGCAGTGCTACCCCCGGGAGGGTTTCCTACGAGCAGTACTTC
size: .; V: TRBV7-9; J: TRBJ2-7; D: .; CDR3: CASSRRRDSSYEQYF; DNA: TGTGCCAGCAGCCGACGGCGGGACAGTTCCTACGAGCAGTACTTC
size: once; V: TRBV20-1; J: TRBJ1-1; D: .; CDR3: CSARDFPGRENTEAFF; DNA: TGCAGTGCTAGAGATTTTCCGGGTAGGGAGAACACTGAAGCTTTCTTT
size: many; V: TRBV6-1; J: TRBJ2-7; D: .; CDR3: CASRLASTTYEQYF; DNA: TGTGCCAGCAGATTAGCCTCTACCACCTACGAGCAGTACTTC
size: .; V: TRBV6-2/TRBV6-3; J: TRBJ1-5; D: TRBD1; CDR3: CASKKGQLNQPQHF; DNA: TGTGCCTCTAAAAAGGGACAGCTCAATCAGCCCCAGCATTTT
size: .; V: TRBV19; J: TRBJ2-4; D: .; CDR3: CASSAGLFGAKNIQYF; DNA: TGTGCCAGTAGTGCGGGGTTGTTCGGAGCCAAAAACATTCAGTACTTC
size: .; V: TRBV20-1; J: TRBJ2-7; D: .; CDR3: CSAREGRKSGLSKKYEQYF; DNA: TGCAGTGCTAGAGAGGGCAGGAAAAGTGGCTTATCTAAGAAGTACGAGCAGTACTTC
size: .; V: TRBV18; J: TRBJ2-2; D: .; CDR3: CASSPMGTNTGELFF; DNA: TGTGCCAGCTCACCAATGGGAACGAACACCGGGGAGCTGTTTTTT
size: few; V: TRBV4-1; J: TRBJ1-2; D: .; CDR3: CASSQRGVGGYTF; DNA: TGCGCCAGCAGCCAAAGGGGGGTTGGCGGCTACACCTTC
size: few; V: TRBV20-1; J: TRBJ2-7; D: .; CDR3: CSAQKQAYEQYF; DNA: TGCAGTGCACAGAAGCAAGCCTACGAGCAGTACTTC
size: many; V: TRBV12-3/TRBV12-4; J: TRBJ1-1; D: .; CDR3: CASSFILGPAQNTEAFF; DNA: TGTGCCAGCAGTTTTATCCTGGGCCCCGCCCAGAACACTGAAGCTTTCTTT
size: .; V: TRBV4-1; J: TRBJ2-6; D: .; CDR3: CASSPDTGANVLTF; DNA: TGCGCCAGCAGCCCTGACACTGGGGCCAACGTCCTGACTTTC
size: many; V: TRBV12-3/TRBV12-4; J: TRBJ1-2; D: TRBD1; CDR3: CASSFRPDPGGNYGYTF; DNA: TGTGCCAGCAGTTTTCGCCCCGACCCAGGGGGGAACTATGGCTACACCTTC
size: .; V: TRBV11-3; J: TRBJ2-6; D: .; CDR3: CASSLGGGRAGANVLTF; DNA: TGTGCCAGCAGCTTAGGAGGGGGGCGCGCAGGGGCCAACGTCCTGACTTTC
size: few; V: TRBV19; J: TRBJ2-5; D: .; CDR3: CASSSHGLPQYF; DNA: TGTGCCAGTAGTAGCCACGGGCTGCCCCAGTACTTC
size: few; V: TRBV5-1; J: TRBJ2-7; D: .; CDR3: CASSYGRGDEQYF; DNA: TGCGCCAGCAGTTACGGAAGGGGCGACGAGCAGTACTTC
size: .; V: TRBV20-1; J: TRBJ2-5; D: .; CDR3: CSARGEAQETQYF; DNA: TGCAGTGCTAGAGGGGAGGCCCAAGAGACCCAGTACTTC
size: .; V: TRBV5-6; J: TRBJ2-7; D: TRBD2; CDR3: CASSLVTSGGSTFYEQYF; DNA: TGTGCCAGCAGCTTGGTGACTAGCGGGGGTTCGACGTTTTACGAGCAGTACTTC
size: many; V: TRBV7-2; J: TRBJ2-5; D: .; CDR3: CASSSDTGMGTQYF; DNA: TGTGCCAGCAGCTCCGATACAGGGATGGGGACCCAGTACTTC
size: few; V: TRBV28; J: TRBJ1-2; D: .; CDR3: CASSLLGPYGYTF; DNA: TGTGCCAGCAGTTTATTGGGACCTTATGGCTACACCTTC
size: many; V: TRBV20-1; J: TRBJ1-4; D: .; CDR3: CSARVAGYEKLFF; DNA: TGCAGTGCTAGGGTAGCTGGGTATGAAAAACTGTTTTTT
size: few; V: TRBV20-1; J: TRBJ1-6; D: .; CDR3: CSARVQEGNSPLHF; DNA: TGCAGTGCTAGAGTCCAGGAGGGGAATTCACCCCTCCACTTT
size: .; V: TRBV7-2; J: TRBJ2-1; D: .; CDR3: CASSSGEWNNEQFF; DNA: TGTGCCAGCAGCTCGGGAGAATGGAACAATGAGCAGTTCTTC
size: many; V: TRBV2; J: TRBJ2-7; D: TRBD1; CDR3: CASSERGPGQGDWKQYF; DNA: TGTGCCAGCAGTGAAAGGGGACCGGGACAGGGCGATTGGAAGCAGTACTTC